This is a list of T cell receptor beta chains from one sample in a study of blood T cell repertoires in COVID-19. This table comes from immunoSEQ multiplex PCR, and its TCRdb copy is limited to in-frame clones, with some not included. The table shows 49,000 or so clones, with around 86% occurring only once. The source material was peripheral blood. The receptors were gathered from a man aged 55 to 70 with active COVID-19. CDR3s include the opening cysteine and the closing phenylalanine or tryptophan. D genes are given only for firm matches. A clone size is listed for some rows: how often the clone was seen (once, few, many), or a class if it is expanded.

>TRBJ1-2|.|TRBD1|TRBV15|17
CATSRVRGDRRNYGYTF
TGTGCCACCAGCAGAGTCCGAGGGGACAGGAGGAACTATGGCTACACCTTC
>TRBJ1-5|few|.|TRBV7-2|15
CASSGGRRENQPQHF
TGTGCCAGCAGCGGCGGCCGACGGGAAAATCAGCCCCAGCATTTT
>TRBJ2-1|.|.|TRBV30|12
CAWSANTNEQFF
TGTGCCTGGAGTGCAAACACCAATGAGCAGTTCTTC
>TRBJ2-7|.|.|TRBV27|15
CASSLFAGVAGEQYF
TGTGCCAGCAGTTTGTTCGCAGGGGTGGCGGGCGAGCAGTACTTC
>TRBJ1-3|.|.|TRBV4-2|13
CASRLHSGNTIYF
TGTGCCAGCAGATTACACTCTGGAAACACCATATATTTT
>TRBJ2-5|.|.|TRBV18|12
CASSRGEETQYF
TGTGCCAGCTCGAGAGGTGAAGAGACCCAGTACTTC
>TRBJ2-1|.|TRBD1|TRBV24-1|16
CATSDLGQGSYNEQFF
TGTGCCACCAGTGATTTAGGACAGGGCTCCTACAATGAGCAGTTCTTC
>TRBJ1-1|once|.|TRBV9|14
CASSVGGAGTEAFF
TGTGCCAGCAGCGTTGGGGGGGCAGGCACTGAAGCTTTCTTT
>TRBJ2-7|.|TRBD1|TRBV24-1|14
CATSDSLDRSEQYF
TGTGCCACCAGTGATTCCCTGGACAGGTCCGAGCAGTACTTC
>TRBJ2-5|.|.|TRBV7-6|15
CASSLLGKGEETQYF
TGTGCCAGCAGCCTTCTGGGGAAGGGAGAAGAGACCCAGTACTTC
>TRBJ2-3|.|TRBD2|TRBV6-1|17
CASSELAGVGATDTQYF
TGTGCCAGCAGTGAACTAGCGGGAGTGGGGGCCACAGATACGCAGTATTTT
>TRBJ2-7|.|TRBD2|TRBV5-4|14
CASSFSGGSVEQYF
TGTGCCAGCAGCTTTAGCGGGGGGTCCGTCGAGCAGTACTTC
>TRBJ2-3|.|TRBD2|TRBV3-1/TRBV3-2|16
CASSRLTSGVGDTQYF
TGTGCCAGCAGCCGACTAACTAGCGGGGTAGGAGATACGCAGTATTTT
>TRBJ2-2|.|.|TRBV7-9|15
CASSSVRLNTGELFF
TGTGCCAGCAGCTCGGTGAGGTTAAACACCGGGGAGCTGTTTTTT
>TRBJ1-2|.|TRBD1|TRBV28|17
CASSLWTGGRRLYGYTF
TGTGCCAGCAGTCTCTGGACAGGGGGCCGGCGCCTCTATGGCTACACCTTC
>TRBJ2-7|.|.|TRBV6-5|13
CASSSPTSYEQYF
TGTGCCAGCAGTTCGCCTACCTCCTACGAGCAGTACTTC
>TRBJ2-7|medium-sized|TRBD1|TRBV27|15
CASSSQTGVSSEQYF
TGTGCCAGCAGTAGCCAGACAGGGGTGTCGAGCGAGCAGTACTTC